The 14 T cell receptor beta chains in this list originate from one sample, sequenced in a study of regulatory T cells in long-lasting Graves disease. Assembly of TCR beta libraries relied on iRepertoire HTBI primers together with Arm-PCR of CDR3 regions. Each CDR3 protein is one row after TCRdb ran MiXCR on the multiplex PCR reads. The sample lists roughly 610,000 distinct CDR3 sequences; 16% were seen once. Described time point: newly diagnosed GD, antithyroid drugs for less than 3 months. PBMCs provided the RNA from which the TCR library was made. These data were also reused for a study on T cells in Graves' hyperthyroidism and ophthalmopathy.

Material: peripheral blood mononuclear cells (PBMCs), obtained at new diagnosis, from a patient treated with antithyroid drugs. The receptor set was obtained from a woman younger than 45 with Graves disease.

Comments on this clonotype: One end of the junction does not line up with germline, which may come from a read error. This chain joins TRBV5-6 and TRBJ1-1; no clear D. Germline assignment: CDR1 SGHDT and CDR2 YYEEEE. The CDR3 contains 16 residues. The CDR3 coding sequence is TGTGCCAACAGCTTTTTGGGGTTGGGAACGAACACTGAAGCTTTCTTT. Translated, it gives CANSFLGLGTNTEAFF. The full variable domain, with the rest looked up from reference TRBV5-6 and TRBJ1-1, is DAGVTQSPTHLIKTRGQQVTLRCSPKSGHDTVSWYQQALGQGPQFIFQYYEEEERQRGNFPDRFSGHQFPNYSSELNVNALLLGDSALYLCANSFLGLGTNTEAFFGQGTRLTVV.

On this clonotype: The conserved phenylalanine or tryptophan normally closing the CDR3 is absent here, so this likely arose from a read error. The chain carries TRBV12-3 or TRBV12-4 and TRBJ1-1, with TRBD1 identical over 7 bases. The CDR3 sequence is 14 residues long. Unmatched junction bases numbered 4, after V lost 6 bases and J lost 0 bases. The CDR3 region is CASRLTGMNTEAFL. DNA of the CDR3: TGTGCCAGCAGGCTGACAGGGATGAACACTGAAGCTTTCCTT.

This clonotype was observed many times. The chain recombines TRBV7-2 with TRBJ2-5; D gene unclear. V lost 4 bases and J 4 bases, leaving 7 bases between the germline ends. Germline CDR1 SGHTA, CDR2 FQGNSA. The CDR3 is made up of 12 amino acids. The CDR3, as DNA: TGTGCCAGCAGCTCCCCTCCAGAGACCCAGTACTTC. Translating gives CASSSPPETQYF. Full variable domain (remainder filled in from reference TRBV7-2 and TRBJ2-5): GAGVSQSPSNKVTEKGKDVELRCDPISGHTALYWYRQSLGQGLEFLIYFQGNSAPDKSGLPSDRFSAERTGGSVSTLTIQRTQQEDSAVYLCASSSPPETQYFGPGTRLLVL.

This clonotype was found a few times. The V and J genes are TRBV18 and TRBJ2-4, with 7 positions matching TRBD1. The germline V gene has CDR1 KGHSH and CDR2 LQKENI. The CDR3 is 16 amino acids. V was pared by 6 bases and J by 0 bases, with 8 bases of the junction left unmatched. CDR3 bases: TGTGCCAGCTCCCCTCCGGGACAGCAAGCCAAAAACATTCAGTACTTC. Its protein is CASSPPGQQAKNIQYF. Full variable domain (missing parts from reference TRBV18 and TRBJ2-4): NAGVMQNPRHLVRRRGQEARLRCSPMKGHSHVYWYRQLPEEGLKFMVYLQKENIIDESGMPKERFSAEFPKEGPSILRIQQVVRGDSAAYFCASSPPGQQAKNIQYFGAGTRLSVL.

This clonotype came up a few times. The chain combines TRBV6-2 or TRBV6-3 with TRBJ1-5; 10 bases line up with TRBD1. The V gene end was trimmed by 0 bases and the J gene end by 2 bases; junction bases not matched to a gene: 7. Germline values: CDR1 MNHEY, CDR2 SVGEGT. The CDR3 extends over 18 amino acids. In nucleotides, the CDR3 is TGTGCCAGCAGTTACTCCTCCGGGACAGGGGTGGGCAATCAGCCCCAGCATTTT. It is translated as CASSYSSGTGVGNQPQHF.

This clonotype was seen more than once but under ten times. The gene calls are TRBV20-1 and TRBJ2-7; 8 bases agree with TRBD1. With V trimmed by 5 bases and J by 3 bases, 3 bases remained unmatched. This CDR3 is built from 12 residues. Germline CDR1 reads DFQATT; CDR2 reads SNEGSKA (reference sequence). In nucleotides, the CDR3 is TGCAGTGCTCGGACAGGGATCTACGAGCAGTACTTC. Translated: CSARTGIYEQYF.

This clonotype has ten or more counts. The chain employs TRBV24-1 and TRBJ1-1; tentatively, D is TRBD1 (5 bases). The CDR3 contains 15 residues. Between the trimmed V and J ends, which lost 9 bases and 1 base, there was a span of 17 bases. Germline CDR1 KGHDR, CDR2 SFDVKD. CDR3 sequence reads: CATRASGRPNTEAFF. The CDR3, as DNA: TGTGCCACCCGGGCATCGGGACGGCCGAACACTGAAGCTTTCTTT.

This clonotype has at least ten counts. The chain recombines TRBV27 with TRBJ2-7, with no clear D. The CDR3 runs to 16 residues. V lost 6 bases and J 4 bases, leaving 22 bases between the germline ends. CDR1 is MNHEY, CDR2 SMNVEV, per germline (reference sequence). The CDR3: CASSTLPQGNRYEQYF. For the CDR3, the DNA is TGTGCCAGCAGCACCCTGCCCCAAGGGAATAGGTACGAGCAGTACTTC.

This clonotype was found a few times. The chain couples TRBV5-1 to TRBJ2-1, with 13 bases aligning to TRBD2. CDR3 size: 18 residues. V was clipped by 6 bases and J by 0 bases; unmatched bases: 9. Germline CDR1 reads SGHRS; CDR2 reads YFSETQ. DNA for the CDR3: TGCGCCAGCAAGTTTGGACTAGCGGGAGAGAGCTCCTACAATGAGCAGTTCTTC. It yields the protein CASKFGLAGESSYNEQFF.

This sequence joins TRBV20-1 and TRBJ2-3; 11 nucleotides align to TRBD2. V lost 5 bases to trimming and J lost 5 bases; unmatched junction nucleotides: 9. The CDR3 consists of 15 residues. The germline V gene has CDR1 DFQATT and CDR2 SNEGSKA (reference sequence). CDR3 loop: CSAPWLAGGRDTQYF. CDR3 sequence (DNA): TGCAGTGCTCCTTGGCTAGCGGGAGGTAGAGATACGCAGTATTTT.

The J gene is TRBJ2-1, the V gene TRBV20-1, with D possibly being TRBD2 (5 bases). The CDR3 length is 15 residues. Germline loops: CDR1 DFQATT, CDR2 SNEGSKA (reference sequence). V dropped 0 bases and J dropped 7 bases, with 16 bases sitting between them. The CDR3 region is CSARDLTREKNEQFF. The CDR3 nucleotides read TGCAGTGCTAGAGATCTCACTAGGGAAAAAAATGAGCAGTTCTTC.

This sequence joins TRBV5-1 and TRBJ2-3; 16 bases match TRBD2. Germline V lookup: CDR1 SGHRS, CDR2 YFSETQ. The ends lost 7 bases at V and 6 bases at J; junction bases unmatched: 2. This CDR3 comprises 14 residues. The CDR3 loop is CASGGLAGGDTQYF. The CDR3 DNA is TGCGCCAGCGGGGGACTAGCGGGAGGGGATACGCAGTATTTT.

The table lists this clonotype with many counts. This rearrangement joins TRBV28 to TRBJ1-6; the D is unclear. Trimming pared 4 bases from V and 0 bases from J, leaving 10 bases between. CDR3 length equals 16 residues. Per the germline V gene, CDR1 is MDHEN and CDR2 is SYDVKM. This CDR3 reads CASSSSPYSYNSPLHF. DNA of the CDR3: TGTGCCAGCAGTTCCTCGCCCTACTCCTATAATTCACCCCTCCACTTT.

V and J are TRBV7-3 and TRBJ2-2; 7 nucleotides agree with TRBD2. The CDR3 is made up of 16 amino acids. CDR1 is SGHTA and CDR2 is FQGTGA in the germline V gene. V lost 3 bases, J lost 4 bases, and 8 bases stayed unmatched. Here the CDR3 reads CASSFKWEGLTGELFF. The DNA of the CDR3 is TGTGCCAGCAGCTTCAAGTGGGAGGGCCTCACCGGGGAGCTGTTTTTT.